These 29 T cell receptor beta chains were all obtained from the same sample, sequenced in a study of OX40 agonist ivuxolimab in advanced cancers. TCRdb's table, derived via immunoSEQ multiplex PCR, lists solely in-frame clones and lacks some. Here the sample spans about 32,000 clones, roughly 89% being singletons. Source: CD4+ or CD8+ T cells sorted from blood, taken in a trial of the OX40 agonist ivuxolimab. These TCRs come from an adult with an advanced solid tumor such as melanoma, head and neck, liver or kidney cancer.

The chain uses TRBV4-1 and TRBJ2-1; 7 nucleotides line up with TRBD2. This CDR3 contains 15 residues. CDR1 and CDR2 (germline): MGHRA, YSYEKL. J lost 3 bases, V lost 4 bases, and 6 bases had no gene match. CDR3 nucleotides: TGCGCCAGCAGCCTGTTGGCGGGGGACTACAATGAGCAGTTCTTC. Translated: CASSLLAGDYNEQFF.

This clone appeared a single time. This chain uses TRBV9 with TRBJ1-1, with 7 bases fitting TRBD1. The germline V gene encodes CDR1 SGDLS and CDR2 YYNGEE. The CDR3 is 17 residues long. Trimming removed 0 bases from V and 3 bases from J; junction bases left unmatched: 11. CDR3 amino acids: CASSVVEGASLDTEAFF. The CDR3, as DNA: TGTGCCAGCAGCGTAGTGGAGGGGGCAAGTTTAGACACTGAAGCTTTCTTT.

A few counts support this clone. The chain is built from TRBV27 and TRBJ1-2; a weak D match, TRBD1 (6 bases). The CDR3 has 15 residues. Trimming left V 6 bases short and J 3 bases short, with 17 bases between. Germline CDR1 reads MNHEY; CDR2 reads SMNVEV (reference sequence). The CDR3 region is CASSLTEGDYYGYTF. Written as DNA, the CDR3 is TGTGCCAGCAGCTTAACCGAGGGGGACTACTATGGCTACACCTTC.

V usage is TRBV25-1 and J usage is TRBJ2-5; the match to TRBD1 covers 9 bases. This CDR3 is built from 15 residues. The germline gives CDR1 MGHDK, CDR2 SYGVNS. V lost 5 bases, J lost 4 bases, and 8 bases stayed unmatched. This CDR3 is CASSTGQGRGETQYF. Here the CDR3 DNA reads TGTGCCAGCAGTACAGGACAGGGGCGAGGAGAGACCCAGTACTTC.

The chain joins TRBV6-1 to TRBJ1-3; the D is unclear. CDR1 is MNHNS and CDR2 is SASEGT in the germline V gene. V was cut by 2 bases and J by 0 bases, with 5 bases left in between. The CDR3 covers 14 residues. The DNA of the CDR3 is TGTGCCAGCAGTGAATGGGTCTCTGGAAACACCATATATTTT. It specifies CASSEWVSGNTIYF.

The rearrangement uses TRBV13 and TRBJ1-2; D is possibly TRBD1 (6 bases). The CDR3 is 14 residues long. Germline V gene sequence: CDR1 PRHDT, CDR2 FYEKMQ (reference sequence). The V gene lost 3 bases and the J gene lost 8 bases, with 16 bases spanning the gap. The CDR3 protein is CASSFRGRNDGYTF. The CDR3, as DNA: TGTGCCAGCAGCTTCAGGGGAAGGAACGACGGCTACACCTTC. The whole variable domain, remainder taken from reference TRBV13 and TRBJ1-2, is AAGVIQSPRHLIKEKRETATLKCYPIPRHDTVYWYQQGPGQDPQFLISFYEKMQSDKGSIPDRFSAQQFSDYHSELNMSSLELGDSALYFCASSFRGRNDGYTFGSGTRLTVV.

V usage is TRBV7-8 and J usage is TRBJ2-7; tentatively, D is TRBD2 (6 bases). The CDR3 totals 13 residues. Germline CDR1 SGHVS, CDR2 FQNEAQ. Deletions cut 4 bases from V and 4 bases from J, with 11 bases between. The CDR3 nucleotides are TGTGCCAGCAGCTGGACGAGCGGGTACGAGCAGTACTTC. Residues: CASSWTSGYEQYF.

V is TRBV28 and J is TRBJ2-1; 9 bases agree with TRBD2. CDR1 MDHEN and CDR2 SYDVKM come from the germline V gene. CDR3 length: 14 residues. Trimming cost V 2 bases and J 8 bases; bases outside gene matches: 4. The CDR3 DNA reads TGTGCCAGCAGTTTAGCGGGGGGGACAGATGAGCAGTTCTTC. Protein product: CASSLAGGTDEQFF.

The V gene is TRBV27, the J gene TRBJ2-1, with D maybe TRBD1 (5 bases). CDR3 size: 14 residues. The germline V gene has CDR1 MNHEY and CDR2 SMNVEV (reference sequence). Trimming shortened V by 5 bases and J by 1 base, and 9 bases separated the two germline ends. CDR3 region: CASSRGFSYNEQFF. CDR3 coding DNA: TGTGCCAGCAGTAGGGGCTTTTCCTACAATGAGCAGTTCTTC.

The genes are TRBV6-1 and TRBJ2-1; no clear D. From germline, CDR1 is MNHNS and CDR2 SASEGT. The V end was cut by 8 bases, the J end by 4 bases, with 6 bases between. The CDR3 extends over 11 amino acids. The chain's CDR3 is CASSWYNEQFF. DNA of the CDR3: TGTGCCAGCTCCTGGTACAATGAGCAGTTCTTC.

The J gene is TRBJ1-1, the V gene TRBV29-1, with 10 bases aligning to TRBD1. The CDR3 totals 13 residues. V shed 6 bases and J 6 bases; nucleotides not matched to a gene: 7. Germline V lookup: CDR1 SQVTM, CDR2 ANQGSEA. The DNA for the CDR3 is TGCAGCGTCCTGACAGGGGGCCTTGCTGAAGCTTTCTTT. Its translation is CSVLTGGLAEAFF.

This chain uses TRBV19 with TRBJ2-1; 12 bases fit TRBD2. From germline, CDR1 is LNHDA and CDR2 SQIVND (reference sequence). This CDR3 contains 14 residues. V trimming: 7 bases; J trimming: 6 bases; junction bases outside the gene matches: 4. The CDR3 loop is CASTPGLAGNEQFF. Written as DNA, the CDR3 is TGTGCCAGTACCCCGGGACTAGCGGGCAATGAGCAGTTCTTC.

The chain combines TRBV30 with TRBJ1-3; TRBD1 might be the D (6 bases). The CDR3 is 19 residues long. Trimming stripped 0 bases from V and 0 bases from J, with 21 bases between. The germline gives CDR1 GTSNPN, CDR2 SVGIG (reference sequence). The CDR3 here is CAWSVSGWVGALSGNTIYF. The CDR3 DNA sequence: TGTGCCTGGAGTGTATCGGGCTGGGTGGGGGCCCTCTCTGGAAACACCATATATTTT.

This chain uses TRBV9 with TRBJ2-1; perhaps TRBD1 as D (6 bases). The length of the CDR3 is 15 residues. V was shortened by 2 bases and J by 2 bases, with 11 bases between the two germline ends. Germline-derived CDR1 and CDR2 are SGDLS and YYNGEE. This chain's CDR3 is CASSVSQGPYNEQFF. The CDR3 nucleotides are TGTGCCAGCAGCGTCTCACAGGGCCCCTACAATGAGCAGTTCTTC.

This chain connects TRBV19 to TRBJ2-7, with D possibly being TRBD1 or TRBD2 (6 bases each). The CDR3 has 13 residues. CDR1 LNHDA and CDR2 SQIVND come from the germline V gene (reference sequence). With 2 bases removed from V and 6 bases from J, the gap between germline ends came to 11 bases. CDR3 amino acids: CASSIFEGGEQYF. CDR3 nucleotide sequence: TGTGCCAGTAGTATATTCGAGGGGGGCGAGCAGTACTTC.

The chain has TRBV6-7 and TRBJ2-1, with TRBD2 matching 13 bases. TRBV6-7 is an ORF, with its function uncertain. The CDR3 loop spans 16 amino acids. Trimming took 6 bases from V and 3 from J; bases not matched to a gene: 5. CDR3 nucleotide sequence: TGTGCCAGCAGAAAGGGACTAGCGGGGTACTACAATGAGCAGTTCTTC. Protein sequence: CASRKGLAGYYNEQFF.

V gene TRBV28 combines with J gene TRBJ1-1; D remains unclear. V lost 8 bases and J lost 2, with 9 bases in between. The CDR3 covers 12 residues. Germline V gene sequence: CDR1 MDHEN, CDR2 SYDVKM. The CDR3 nucleotides read TGTGCCAGCCGCTACCGAAACACTGAAGCTTTCTTT. It translates to CASRYRNTEAFF.

This rearrangement joins TRBV7-7 to TRBJ2-5; perhaps TRBD2 as D (7 bases). This CDR3 has 15 amino acids. Germline assignment: CDR1 SSHAT and CDR2 FNYEAQ (reference sequence). Trimming left V 5 bases short and J 5 bases short, with 18 bases between. In DNA, the CDR3 is TGTGCCAGCAGCCACAGGGAGGGTATTGCGGAGACCCAGTACTTC. Protein: CASSHREGIAETQYF.

The chain joins TRBV18 to TRBJ2-3; no firm D call. CDR1 is KGHSH, CDR2 LQKENI, per germline. This CDR3 region has 17 residues. V was trimmed by 0 bases and J by 5 bases, leaving 18 bases between them. The CDR3 sequence: CASSPPAGTRIVDTQYF. The CDR3 DNA is TGTGCCAGCTCACCACCGGCTGGTACCCGGATTGTAGATACGCAGTATTTT.

The genes are TRBV7-8 and TRBJ1-3; maybe TRBD1 (5 bases). CDR1 and CDR2 from the germline V gene are SGHVS and FQNEAQ. The V and J ends lost 1 base and 4 bases respectively, with 14 bases between them. This CDR3 contains 16 residues. This CDR3 is CASSLVPGSGGNTIYF. The CDR3 coding sequence is TGTGCCAGCAGCTTAGTGCCAGGGTCGGGAGGAAACACCATATATTTT.

The rearrangement links TRBV28 to TRBJ2-7; tentative D call: TRBD1 (6 bases). There are 11 residues in the CDR3. Trimming cost V 6 bases and J 5 bases, with 8 bases left between them. From germline, CDR1 is MDHEN and CDR2 SYDVKM. The CDR3 spells CASSRGDEQYF. CDR3 coding DNA: TGTGCCAGCAGCAGGGGCGACGAGCAGTACTTC.

The rearrangement uses TRBV29-1 and TRBJ2-1; tentatively, D is TRBD1 or TRBD2 (5 bases each). V gave up 7 bases and J gave up 4 bases, with 11 bases separating them. The germline V gene has CDR1 SQVTM and CDR2 ANQGSEA. This CDR3 is 12 amino acids long. The CDR3 DNA sequence: TGCAGCGGGGACGTCGGGTACAATGAGCAGTTCTTC. It specifies CSGDVGYNEQFF.

V and J are TRBV28 and TRBJ2-3; D is unresolved. Germline values: CDR1 MDHEN, CDR2 SYDVKM. Trimming stripped 4 bases from V and 6 bases from J, with 17 bases between. The CDR3 is made up of 15 amino acids. The CDR3 reads CASSWVANEADTQYF. The CDR3 DNA reads as TGTGCCAGCAGTTGGGTGGCTAACGAGGCGGATACGCAGTATTTT. The entire variable domain, with the rest obtained from reference TRBV28 and TRBJ2-3, is as follows: DVKVTQSSRYLVKRTGEKVFLECVQDMDHENMFWYRQDPGLGLRLIYFSYDVKMKEKGDIPEGYSVSREKKERFSLILESASTNQTSMYLCASSWVANEADTQYFGPGTRLTVL.

The chain is built from TRBV27 and TRBJ1-5, with D possibly matching TRBD1 (5 bases). The length of the CDR3 is 14 residues. Germline-derived CDR1 and CDR2 are MNHEY and SMNVEV (reference sequence). V was pared by 2 bases and J by 3 bases, with 8 bases between. The CDR3 region has the DNA TGTGCCAGCAGTTTACAGGGTTACAATCAGCCCCAGCATTTT. Residues: CASSLQGYNQPQHF.

The rearrangement links TRBV25-1 to TRBJ2-3, with 9 bases that match TRBD1. CDR3 size: 14 residues. Trimming took 4 bases from V and 4 from J; bases not matched to a gene: 3. Germline V CDR1 and CDR2: MGHDK, SYGVNS. The CDR3 protein is CASSGRQGADTQYF. The CDR3 DNA is TGTGCCAGCAGTGGTCGACAGGGGGCAGATACGCAGTATTTT.

V gene TRBV7-9 combines with J gene TRBJ2-3; D uncertain. CDR3 length: 14 amino acids. Trimming removed 5 bases at V and 1 base at J, with 10 bases between. CDR1 SEHNR and CDR2 FQNEAQ come from the germline V gene (reference sequence). CDR3 bases: TGTGCCAGCAGCCTCGGTTGGGGCACAGATACGCAGTATTTT. This gives the protein CASSLGWGTDTQYF.

This chain connects TRBV28 to TRBJ2-1, with 9 bases fitting TRBD1. Germline CDR1 is MDHEN and CDR2 is SYDVKM. V lost 6 bases, J lost 7 bases, and 13 bases stayed unmatched. The CDR3 loop spans 16 amino acids. CDR3: CASRHPPGQGVNEQFF. CDR3 in DNA: TGTGCCAGCAGGCATCCTCCGGGACAGGGCGTGAATGAGCAGTTCTTC.

The V gene is TRBV9, the J gene TRBJ2-1; possibly TRBD2 for D (6 bases). This CDR3 is 15 amino acids long. V lost 4 bases and J 7 bases, leaving 18 bases between the germline ends. CDR1 SGDLS and CDR2 YYNGEE come from the germline V gene. CDR3 in amino acids: CASSPPISGGNEQFF. The CDR3 region has the DNA TGTGCCAGCAGCCCCCCGATTTCTGGGGGGAATGAGCAGTTCTTC.

The V call is TRBV6-1, the J call TRBJ1-5; 7 positions agree with TRBD1. This CDR3 contains 14 residues. The ends lost 4 bases at V and 6 bases at J; junction bases unmatched: 6. Germline CDR1 MNHNS, CDR2 SASEGT. Here the CDR3 DNA reads TGTGCCAGCAGTGGGACAGGATCAGGTCAGCCCCAGCATTTT. Translation: CASSGTGSGQPQHF.